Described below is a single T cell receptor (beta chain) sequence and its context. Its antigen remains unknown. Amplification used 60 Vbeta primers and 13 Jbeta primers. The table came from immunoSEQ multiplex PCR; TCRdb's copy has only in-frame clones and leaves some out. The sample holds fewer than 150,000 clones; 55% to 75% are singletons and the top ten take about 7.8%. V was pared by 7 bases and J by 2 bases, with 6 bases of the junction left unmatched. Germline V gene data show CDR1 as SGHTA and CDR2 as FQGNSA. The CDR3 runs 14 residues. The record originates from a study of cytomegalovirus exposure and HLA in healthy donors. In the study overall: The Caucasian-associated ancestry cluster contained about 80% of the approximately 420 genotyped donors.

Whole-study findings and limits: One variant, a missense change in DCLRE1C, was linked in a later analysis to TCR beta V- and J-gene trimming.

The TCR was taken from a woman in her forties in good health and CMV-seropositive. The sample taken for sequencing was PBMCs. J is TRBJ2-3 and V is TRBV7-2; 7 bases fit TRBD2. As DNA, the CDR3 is TGTGCCAGCACCCCTGGGACTACCACAGATACGCAGTATTTT. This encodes CASTPGTTTDTQYF.